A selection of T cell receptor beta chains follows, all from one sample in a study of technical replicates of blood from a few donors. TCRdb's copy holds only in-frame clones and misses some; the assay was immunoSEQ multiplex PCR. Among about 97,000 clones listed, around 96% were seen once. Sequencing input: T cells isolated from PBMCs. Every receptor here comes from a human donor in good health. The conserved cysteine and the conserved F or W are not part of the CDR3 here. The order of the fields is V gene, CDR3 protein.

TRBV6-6	ASSYLQGRGYGYT
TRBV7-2	ASSLAAGHGNTIY
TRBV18	ASSLAMTGGASMNTEAF
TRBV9	ASSPSGATNEKLF
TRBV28	ASTGGLAGGLGKNIQY
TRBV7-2	ASSPTSGSGMQY
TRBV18	ASSTRNGLEQY
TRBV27	ASSPDRGPNSNQPQH
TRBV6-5	ASSYSRGGGTGELF
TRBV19	ASIRQGNYGYT
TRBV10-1	ASSESVWTGKAF
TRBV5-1	ASSFLNTGELF
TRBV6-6	ASSYSMTGPTEAF
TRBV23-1	ASSQKGAMTKNIQY
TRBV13	ASREAGVSYEQY
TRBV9	ASSVRTGGVNTEAF
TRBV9	ASSVGRARDEQF
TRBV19	ASSMRGSGKNEQF
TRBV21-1	ASSIGQGLLKESNQPQH
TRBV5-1	ASSLRTANTEAF
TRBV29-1	SARTGGASGANVLT
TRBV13	ASSLVSRSSYNEQF
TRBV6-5	ASSYSRLAGGDEQF
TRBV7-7	ASSERSSINTGELF
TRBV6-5	ASSPERALATQY
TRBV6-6	ASSYTLAGDEQF
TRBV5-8	ASSLPSAYNEQF
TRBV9	ASSPQGNGAYGYT
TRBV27	ASSKLAGVETQY
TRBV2	ASSSGTDTQY
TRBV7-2	ASSPRTASSYEQY
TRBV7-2	ASRSSTDTQY
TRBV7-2	ASSPWDRGYNQPQH
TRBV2	ASSENYRDGTEAF
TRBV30	ATTMGGYGYT
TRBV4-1	ASSQGPSTDTQY
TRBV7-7	ASSVSQGFYGYT
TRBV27	ARFSPGQGGNEQF
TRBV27	ASRGPGTTIQETQY
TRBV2	ASIYRGGPYEQY
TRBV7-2	ASSLIVGGSTDTQY
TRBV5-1	ASSLALTGTPGNTIY
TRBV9	ASSVFPGETGNTIY
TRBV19	ASSVTSDLLSSYEQY
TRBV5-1	ASSLLAGTHNEQF